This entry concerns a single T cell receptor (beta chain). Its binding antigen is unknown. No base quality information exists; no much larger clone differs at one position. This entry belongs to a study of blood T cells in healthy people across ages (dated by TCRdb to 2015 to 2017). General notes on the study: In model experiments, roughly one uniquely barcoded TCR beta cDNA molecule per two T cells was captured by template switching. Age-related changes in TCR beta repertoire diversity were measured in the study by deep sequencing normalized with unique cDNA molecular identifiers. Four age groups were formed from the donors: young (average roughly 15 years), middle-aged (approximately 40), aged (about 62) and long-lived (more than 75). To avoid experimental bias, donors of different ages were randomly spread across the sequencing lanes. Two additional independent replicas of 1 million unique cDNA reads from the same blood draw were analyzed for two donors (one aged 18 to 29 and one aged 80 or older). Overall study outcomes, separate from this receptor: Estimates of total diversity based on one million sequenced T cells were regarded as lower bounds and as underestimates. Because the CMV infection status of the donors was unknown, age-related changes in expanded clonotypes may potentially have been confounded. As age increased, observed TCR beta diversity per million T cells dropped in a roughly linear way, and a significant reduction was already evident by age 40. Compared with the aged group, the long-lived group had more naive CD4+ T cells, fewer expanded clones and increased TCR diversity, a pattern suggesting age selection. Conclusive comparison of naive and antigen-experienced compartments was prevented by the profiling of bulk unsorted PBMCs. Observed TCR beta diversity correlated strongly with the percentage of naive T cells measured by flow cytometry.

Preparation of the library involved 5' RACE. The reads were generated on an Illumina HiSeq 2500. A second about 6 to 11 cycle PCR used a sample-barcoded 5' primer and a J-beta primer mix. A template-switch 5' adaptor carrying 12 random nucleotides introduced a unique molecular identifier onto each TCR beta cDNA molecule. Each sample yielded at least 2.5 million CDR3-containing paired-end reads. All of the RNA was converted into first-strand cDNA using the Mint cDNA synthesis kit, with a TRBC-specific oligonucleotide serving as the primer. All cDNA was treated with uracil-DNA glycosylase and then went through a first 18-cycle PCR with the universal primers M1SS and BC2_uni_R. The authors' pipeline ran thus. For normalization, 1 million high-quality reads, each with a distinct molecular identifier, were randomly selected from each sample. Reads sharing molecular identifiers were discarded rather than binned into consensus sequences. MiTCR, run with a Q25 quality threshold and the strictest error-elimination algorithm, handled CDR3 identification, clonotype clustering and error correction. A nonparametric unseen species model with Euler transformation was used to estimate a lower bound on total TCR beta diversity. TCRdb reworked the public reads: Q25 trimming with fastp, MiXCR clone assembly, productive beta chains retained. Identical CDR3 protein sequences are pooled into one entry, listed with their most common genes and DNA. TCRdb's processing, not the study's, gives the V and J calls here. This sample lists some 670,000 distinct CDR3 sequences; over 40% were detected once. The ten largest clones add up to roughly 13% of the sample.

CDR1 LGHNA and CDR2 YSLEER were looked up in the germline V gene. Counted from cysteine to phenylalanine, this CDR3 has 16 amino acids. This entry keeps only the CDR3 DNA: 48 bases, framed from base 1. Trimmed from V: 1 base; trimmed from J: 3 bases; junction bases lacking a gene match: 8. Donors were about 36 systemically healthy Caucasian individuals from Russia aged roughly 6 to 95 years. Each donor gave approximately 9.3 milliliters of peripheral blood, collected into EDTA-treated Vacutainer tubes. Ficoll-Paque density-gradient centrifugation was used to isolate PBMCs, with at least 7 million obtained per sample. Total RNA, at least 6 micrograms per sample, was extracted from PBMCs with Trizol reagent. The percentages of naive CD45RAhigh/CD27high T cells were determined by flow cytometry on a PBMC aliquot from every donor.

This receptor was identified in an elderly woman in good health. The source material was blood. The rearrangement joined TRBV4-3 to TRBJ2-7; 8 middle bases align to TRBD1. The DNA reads TGCGCCAGCAGCCAAGCTCCGGGACAGGCCAACTACGAGCAGTACTTC. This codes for CASSQAPGQANYEQYF.